A single sample gave rise to the 10 T cell receptor beta chains below, sequenced in a study of shared clonotypes between healthy human individuals. Some clones are missing from TCRdb's copy, which holds only in-frame ones; the method was immunoSEQ multiplex PCR. The top ten hold approximately 0.37% of the sample, which has 2 million to 3 million clones, 80% to 95% seen once. The sample consisted of naive CD4+ T cells from PBMCs. Stated subset: CD45RA+ positively selected. Receptors were obtained from a young man in good health. Some clones in this sample may be carry-over from other donors' samples.

The V and J genes are TRBV27 and TRBJ2-1, with 10 bases lining up with TRBD2. V dropped 5 bases and J dropped 2; count of bases not matched to a gene: 3. The germline V gene has CDR1 MNHEY and CDR2 SMNVEV (reference sequence). The CDR3 loop spans 15 amino acids. Here the CDR3 reads CASSLAGEAYNEQFF. In nucleotides, the CDR3 is TGTGCCAGCAGTCTAGCGGGAGAGGCCTACAATGAGCAGTTCTTC.

The chain couples TRBV7-2 to TRBJ2-7; TRBD1 is a possible D gene (5 bases). The CDR3 runs 14 residues. Germline CDR1 SGHTA, CDR2 FQGNSA. The germline V and J ends were trimmed by 2 bases and 7 bases, with 15 bases remaining between them. CDR3 in amino acids: CASSLRTVREEQYF. The CDR3 DNA is TGTGCCAGCAGCTTAAGGACCGTCAGGGAAGAGCAGTACTTC.

The J gene is TRBJ1-1, the V gene TRBV2, with D unresolved. Per the germline V gene, CDR1 is SNHLY and CDR2 is FYNNEI. The CDR3 runs 11 residues. V was clipped by 8 bases and J by 7 bases, with 11 bases between them. The CDR3 DNA is TGTGCCAGCGCTTTAGAAGATGAAGCTTTCTTT. Translated, it gives CASALEDEAFF. The whole variable domain, remainder taken from reference TRBV2 and TRBJ1-1, is EPEVTQTPSHQVTQMGQEVILRCVPISNHLYFYWYRQILGQKVEFLVSFYNNEISEKSEIFDDQFSVERPDGSNFTLKIRSTKLEDSAMYFCASALEDEAFFGQGTRLTVV.

The J gene is TRBJ1-3, the V gene TRBV19; TRBD1 is a possible D gene (5 bases). Germline values: CDR1 LNHDA, CDR2 SQIVND (reference sequence). The CDR3 has 16 residues. Between the trimmed V and J ends, which lost 7 bases and 0 bases, there was a span of 16 bases. CDR3 in amino acids: CASTRDRAYSGNTIYF. CDR3 nucleotides: TGTGCCAGTACCCGGGACCGTGCCTACTCTGGAAACACCATATATTTT.

The chain links TRBV16 to TRBJ1-5, with D tentatively TRBD1 (6 bases). The CDR3 has 15 residues. Trimming cost V 1 base and J 4 bases, with 11 bases left between them. The germline V gene has CDR1 KGHSY and CDR2 FQNENV. The CDR3 reads CASSQWAGANQPQHF. The CDR3 region has the DNA TGTGCCAGCAGCCAATGGGCAGGGGCGAATCAGCCCCAGCATTTT.

This chain uses TRBV14 with TRBJ2-1; 7 bases align to TRBD2. The CDR3 consists of 15 residues. Germline lookup yields CDR1 SGHDN and CDR2 FVKESK. Unmatched junction bases numbered 4, after V lost 2 bases and J lost 3 bases. The CDR3 coding sequence is TGTGCCAGCAGCCAACTAGCGGAGGACTACAATGAGCAGTTCTTC. It codes for CASSQLAEDYNEQFF.

The rearrangement links TRBV28 to TRBJ2-4; TRBD2 aligns across 11 bases. Germline assignment: CDR1 MDHEN and CDR2 SYDVKM. The CDR3 is made up of 16 amino acids. Germline trimming cut 5 bases from V and 2 bases from J; bases unmatched to any gene: 5. CDR3 in amino acids: CASSLTSGRTKNIQYF. CDR3 coding DNA: TGTGCCAGCAGTCTCACTAGCGGGAGAACCAAAAACATTCAGTACTTC. The variable domain in full, with the rest retrieved from reference TRBV28 and TRBJ2-4, is DVKVTQSSRYLVKRTGEKVFLECVQDMDHENMFWYRQDPGLGLRLIYFSYDVKMKEKGDIPEGYSVSREKKERFSLILESASTNQTSMYLCASSLTSGRTKNIQYFGAGTRLSVL.

V and J are TRBV29-1 and TRBJ2-5; D remains ambiguous. The germline V gene encodes CDR1 SQVTM and CDR2 ANQGSEA. V was clipped by 4 bases and J by 4 bases, with 13 bases between them. This CDR3 is 13 amino acids long. CDR3 residues: CSVVGSGRETQYF. Written as DNA, the CDR3 is TGCAGCGTTGTCGGGTCAGGACGAGAGACCCAGTACTTC.

This clone was seen just once. CDR3 DNA: TGCGCCAGCAGCCTGTACCCTCCAGGGACCTTAACCTACGAGCAGTACTTC. It encodes CASSLYPPGTLTYEQYF. J is TRBJ2-7 and V is TRBV4-1; D assignment may be TRBD1 or TRBD2 (5 bases each). CDR1 is MGHRA and CDR2 is YSYEKL in the germline V gene. Trimming left V 4 bases short and J 2 bases short, with 21 bases between. The CDR3 totals 17 residues.

The chain recombines TRBV4-1 with TRBJ1-2; 10 nucleotides align to TRBD1. The V gene end was trimmed by 2 bases and the J gene end by 4 bases; junction bases not matched to a gene: 1. The germline V gene encodes CDR1 MGHRA and CDR2 YSYEKL. The length of the CDR3 is 14 residues. CDR3: CASSQRQGAYGYTF. The CDR3 DNA follows: TGCGCCAGCAGCCAAAGACAGGGGGCCTATGGCTACACCTTC.